A single T cell receptor beta chain is shown here with its context. CDR3 length: 11 residues. The V end lost 3 bases, the J end lost 4 bases, and 4 bases lay between the germline ends. Germline loops: CDR1 DFQATT, CDR2 SNEGSKA (reference sequence). Assay used: immunoSEQ multiplex PCR; TCRdb lists only in-frame clones, some missing. The top ten clones hold over 2.5% of a sample with about 180,000 clones, approximately 85% of them seen once. This specimen comes from a study of blood T cell repertoires in COVID-19. Study as a whole: PBMCs, B-cell-depleted T cells, or T cells were the source of the cDNA or gDNA that made up the material.

Specimen: peripheral blood. The chain is built from TRBV20-1 and TRBJ1-5; D ambiguous. This receptor was identified in a man aged 60-69 years with acute or convalescent COVID-19. The CDR3 region is CSASPNQPQHF. CDR3 nucleotide sequence: TGCAGTGCTAGCCCAAATCAGCCCCAGCATTTT.